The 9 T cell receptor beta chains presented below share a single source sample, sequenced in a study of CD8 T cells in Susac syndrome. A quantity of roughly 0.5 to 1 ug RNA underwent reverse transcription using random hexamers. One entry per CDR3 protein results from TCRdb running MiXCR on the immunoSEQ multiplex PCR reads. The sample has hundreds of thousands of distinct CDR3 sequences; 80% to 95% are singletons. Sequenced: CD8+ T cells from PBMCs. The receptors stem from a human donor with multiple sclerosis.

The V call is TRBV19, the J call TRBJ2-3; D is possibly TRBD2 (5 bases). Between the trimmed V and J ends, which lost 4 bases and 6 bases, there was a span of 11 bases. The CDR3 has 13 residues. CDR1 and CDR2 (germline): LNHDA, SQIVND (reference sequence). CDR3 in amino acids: CASSTQLADTQYF. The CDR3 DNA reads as TGTGCCAGTAGTACCCAATTAGCGGATACGCAGTATTTT.

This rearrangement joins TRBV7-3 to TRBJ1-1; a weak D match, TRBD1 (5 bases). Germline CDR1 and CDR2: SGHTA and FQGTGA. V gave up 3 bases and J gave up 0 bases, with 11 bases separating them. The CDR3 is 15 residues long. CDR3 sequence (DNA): TGTGCCAGCAGCTTCTTGAGGGGAGTGAACACTGAAGCTTTCTTT. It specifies CASSFLRGVNTEAFF.

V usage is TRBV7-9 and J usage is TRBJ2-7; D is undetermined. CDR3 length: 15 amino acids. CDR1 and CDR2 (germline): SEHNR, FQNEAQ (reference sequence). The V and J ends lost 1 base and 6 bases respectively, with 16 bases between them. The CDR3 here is CASSLEVEAPGEQYF. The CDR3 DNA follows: TGTGCCAGCAGCTTAGAAGTTGAGGCTCCGGGCGAGCAGTACTTC.

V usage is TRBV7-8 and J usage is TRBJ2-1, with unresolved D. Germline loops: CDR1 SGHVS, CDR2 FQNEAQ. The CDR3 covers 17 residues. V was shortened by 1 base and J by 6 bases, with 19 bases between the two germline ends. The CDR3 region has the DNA TGTGCCAGCAGCTTAGGTATCGATAGTGGCCCGGCCAATGAGCAGTTCTTC. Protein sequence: CASSLGIDSGPANEQFF.

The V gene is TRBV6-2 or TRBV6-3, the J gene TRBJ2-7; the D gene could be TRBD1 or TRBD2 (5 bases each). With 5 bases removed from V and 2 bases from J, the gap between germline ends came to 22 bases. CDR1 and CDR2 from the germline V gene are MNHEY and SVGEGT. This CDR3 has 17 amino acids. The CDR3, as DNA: TGTGCCAGCAGTCAAAACACGGCCGGGACGGCGACCTACGAGCAGTACTTC. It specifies CASSQNTAGTATYEQYF.

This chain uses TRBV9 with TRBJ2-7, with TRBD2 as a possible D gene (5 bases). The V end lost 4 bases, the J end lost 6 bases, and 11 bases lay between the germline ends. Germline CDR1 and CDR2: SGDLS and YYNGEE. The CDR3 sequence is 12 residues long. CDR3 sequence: CASSQSEGEQYF. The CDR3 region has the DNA TGTGCCAGCAGCCAATCCGAGGGCGAGCAGTACTTC. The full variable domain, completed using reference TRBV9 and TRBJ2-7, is DSGVTQTPKHLITATGQRVTLRCSPRSGDLSVYWYQQSLDQGLQFLIQYYNGEERAKGNILERFSAQQFPDLHSELNLSSLELGDSALYFCASSQSEGEQYFGPGTRLTVT.

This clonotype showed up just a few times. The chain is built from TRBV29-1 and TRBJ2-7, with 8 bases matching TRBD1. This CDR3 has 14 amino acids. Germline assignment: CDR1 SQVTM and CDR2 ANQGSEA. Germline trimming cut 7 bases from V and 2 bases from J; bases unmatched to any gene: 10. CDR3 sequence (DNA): TGCAGCGCCGAGACCGACAGGGGCCCCTACGAGCAGTACTTC. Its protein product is CSAETDRGPYEQYF.

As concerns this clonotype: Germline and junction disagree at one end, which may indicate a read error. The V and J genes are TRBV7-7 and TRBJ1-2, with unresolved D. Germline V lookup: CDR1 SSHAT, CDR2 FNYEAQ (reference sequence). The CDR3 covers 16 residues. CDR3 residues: CASSLILRSLYYGYTF. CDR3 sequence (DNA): TGTGCTAGCAGCTTAATTTTACGGAGTTTATACTATGGCTACACCTTC.

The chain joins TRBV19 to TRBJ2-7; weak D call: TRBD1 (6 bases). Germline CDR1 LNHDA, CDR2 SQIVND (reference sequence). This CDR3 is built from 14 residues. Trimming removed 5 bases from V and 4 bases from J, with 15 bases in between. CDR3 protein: CASSSFGTSYEQYF. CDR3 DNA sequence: TGTGCCAGTAGTTCTTTCGGGACATCTTACGAGCAGTACTTC.